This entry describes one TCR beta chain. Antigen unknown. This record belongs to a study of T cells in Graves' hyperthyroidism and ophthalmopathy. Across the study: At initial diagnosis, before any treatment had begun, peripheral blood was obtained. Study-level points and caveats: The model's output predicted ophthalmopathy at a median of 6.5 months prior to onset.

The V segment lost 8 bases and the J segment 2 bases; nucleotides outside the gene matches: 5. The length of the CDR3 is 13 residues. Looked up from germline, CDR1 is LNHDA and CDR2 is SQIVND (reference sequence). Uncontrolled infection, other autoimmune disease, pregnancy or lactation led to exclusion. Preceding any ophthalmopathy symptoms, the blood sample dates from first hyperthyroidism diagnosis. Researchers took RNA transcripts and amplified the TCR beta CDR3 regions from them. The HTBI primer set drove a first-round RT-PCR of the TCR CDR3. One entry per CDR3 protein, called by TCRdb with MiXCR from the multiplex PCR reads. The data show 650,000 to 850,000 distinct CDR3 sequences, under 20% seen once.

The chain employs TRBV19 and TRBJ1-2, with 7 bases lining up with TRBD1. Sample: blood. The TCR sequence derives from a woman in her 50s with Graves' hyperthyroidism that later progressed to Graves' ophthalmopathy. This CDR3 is CASGEQGNYGYTF. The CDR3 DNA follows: TGTGCCAGTGGGGAACAGGGGAACTATGGCTACACCTTC. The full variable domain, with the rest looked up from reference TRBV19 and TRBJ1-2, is DGGITQSPKYLFRKEGQNVTLSCEQNLNHDAMYWYRQDPGQGLRLIYYSQIVNDFQKGDIAEGYSVSREKKESFPLTVTSAQKNPTAFYLCASGEQGNYGYTFGSGTRLTVV.